Shown below are 15 T cell receptor beta chains from a single sample sequenced in a study of blood T cell repertoires in COVID-19. Assay used: immunoSEQ multiplex PCR; TCRdb lists only in-frame clones, some missing. The sample records 120,000 to 150,000 clones, roughly 88% being singletons. Sequenced input: peripheral blood. The receptors derive from an older woman with acute or convalescent COVID-19.

The V call is TRBV5-6, the J call TRBJ2-2, with a tentative D call TRBD2 (6 bases). The CDR3 runs to 14 residues. Between the trimmed V and J ends, which lost 1 base and 7 bases, there was a span of 11 bases. Germline CDR1 and CDR2: SGHDT and YYEEEE. CDR3 amino acids: CASSLPGRIGELFF. Written as DNA, the CDR3 is TGTGCCAGCAGCTTGCCGGGGAGGATCGGGGAGCTGTTTTTT. The whole variable domain, remainder taken from reference TRBV5-6 and TRBJ2-2, is DAGVTQSPTHLIKTRGQQVTLRCSPKSGHDTVSWYQQALGQGPQFIFQYYEEEERQRGNFPDRFSGHQFPNYSSELNVNALLLGDSALYLCASSLPGRIGELFFGEGSRLTVL.

The chain recombines TRBV9 with TRBJ1-1; TRBD1 matches 9 bases. V shed 4 bases, J shed 6 bases, and the junction held 10 bases outside the gene matches. CDR1 is SGDLS, CDR2 YYNGEE, per germline. The CDR3 has 15 residues. CDR3 DNA sequence: TGTGCCAGCAGCCCCCGGACAGGGGACCTGCCTGAAGCTTTCTTT. Its translation: CASSPRTGDLPEAFF.

This clone was recorded once. At the DNA level, this CDR3 is encoded by other sequences in the same sample as well. This chain links TRBV18 with TRBJ1-2; 10 bases fit TRBD1. V lost 6 bases to trimming and J lost 8 bases; unmatched junction nucleotides: 9. Germline CDR1 KGHSH, CDR2 LQKENI. CDR3 length: 14 amino acids. The CDR3 DNA sequence: TGTGCCAGCTCGCCGACCGGGACAGGGGACGGCTACACCTTC. Translated, it gives CASSPTGTGDGYTF.

CDR3 bases: TGCGCCAGCAGCCCGAGGTTGGGGCAGGGGGCTGAGCAGTACTTC. Translated: CASSPRLGQGAEQYF. The chain recombines TRBV5-1 with TRBJ2-7, with 8 bases matching TRBD1. Germline V lookup: CDR1 SGHRS, CDR2 YFSETQ. The CDR3 consists of 15 residues. After removal of 4 bases from V and 7 bases from J, the junction contained 13 bases not matched to a gene.

V is TRBV24-1 and J is TRBJ1-5, with 8 bases matching TRBD1. Losses at the gene ends were 9 bases for V and 7 bases for J; bases not matched to a gene: 7. This CDR3 region has 13 residues. Germline-derived CDR1 and CDR2 are KGHDR and SFDVKD. DNA of the CDR3: TGTGCCACCTCGCAGGGGGCTTGGCAGCCCCAGCATTTT. It translates to CATSQGAWQPQHF.

This clone has only a few counts. The J gene is TRBJ1-1, the V gene TRBV29-1, with D uncertain. Trimming took off 1 base at V and 1 base at J, with 7 bases between the two ends. The CDR3 sequence is 13 residues long. Germline lookup yields CDR1 SQVTM and CDR2 ANQGSEA. The CDR3 DNA reads TGCAGCGTTGAAGGGCAGAAGAACACTGAAGCTTTCTTT. Translated, it gives CSVEGQKNTEAFF.

In this sample, this clone turned up once. At one end, the junction sequence differs from germline, possibly due to a read error. V and J are TRBV20-1 and TRBJ2-7; the D gene is possibly TRBD1 (6 bases). The CDR3 has 9 amino acids. Germline V lookup: CDR1 DFQATT, CDR2 SNEGSKA (reference sequence). The CDR3 protein is CSASAYRVF. CDR3 nucleotides: TGCAGTGCTAGCGCCTACAGGGTCTTC.

J is TRBJ1-1 and V is TRBV18, with 9 nucleotides matching TRBD1. After removal of 3 bases from V and 0 bases from J, the junction contained 5 bases not matched to a gene. The CDR3 contains 16 residues. Germline V gene data show CDR1 as KGHSH and CDR2 as LQKENI. CDR3 nucleotide sequence: TGTGCCAGCTCACCCGAACAGGGGGCGGTGAACACTGAAGCTTTCTTT. Translated: CASSPEQGAVNTEAFF.

In regard to this clone: The DNA is omitted, as the CDR3 cannot be located on it reliably, and the CDR3 follows TCRdb's listing. The chain is built from TRBV30 and TRBJ2-2; the table assigns TRBD2, which was not confirmed against the DNA. The CDR3 comprises 16 residues, both ends counted. CDR1 and CDR2 from the germline V gene are GTSNPN and SVGIG (reference sequence). CDR3 region: CAWTGGGAFGAGELFF.

The chain employs TRBV30 and TRBJ2-2; D may be TRBD1 (5 bases). Germline-derived CDR1 and CDR2 are GTSNPN and SVGIG (reference sequence). V lost 0 bases, J lost 0 bases, and 8 bases lay in between. The CDR3 is 15 residues long. As DNA, the CDR3 is TGTGCCTGGAGTGTAGGCAGGGCGAACACCGGGGAGCTGTTTTTT. It specifies CAWSVGRANTGELFF.

The J gene is TRBJ1-3, the V gene TRBV6-5; 7 bases align to TRBD1. The CDR3 is 13 amino acids. Germline lookup yields CDR1 MNHEY and CDR2 SVGAGI. V lost 7 bases to trimming and J lost 2 bases; unmatched junction nucleotides: 2. CDR3 amino acids: CASTGTAGNTIYF. The CDR3 DNA is TGTGCCAGCACCGGGACAGCTGGAAACACCATATATTTT.

The chain employs TRBV5-1 and TRBJ1-2; weak D call: TRBD1 (6 bases). V lost 3 bases and J lost 3, with 9 bases in between. Germline V gene sequence: CDR1 SGHRS, CDR2 YFSETQ. The CDR3 contains 13 residues. The CDR3 DNA follows: TGCGCCAGCAGCTCTACAGGGTACTATGGCTACACCTTC. Its protein product is CASSSTGYYGYTF.

The table lists this clone with a count of one. The chain recombines TRBV9 with TRBJ2-5; the match to TRBD1 covers 12 bases. V gave up 4 bases and J gave up 4 bases; unmatched junction bases: 8. This CDR3 spans 16 amino acids. CDR1 is SGDLS, CDR2 YYNGEE, per germline. CDR3 loop: CASSPPGTGGRETQYF. The CDR3 coding sequence is TGTGCCAGCAGCCCTCCCGGGACAGGGGGCAGAGAGACCCAGTACTTC.

This clone was detected once. V gene TRBV3-1 (or the pseudogene TRBV3-2) combines with J gene TRBJ1-5, with TRBD1 matching over 10 bases. V lost 4 bases to trimming and J lost 0 bases; unmatched junction nucleotides: 12. The CDR3 spans 19 residues. The germline CDR1 and CDR2 sequences are LGHDT and YNNKEL (reference sequence). CDR3: CASSLDRGLRKVSNQPQHF. The DNA of the CDR3 is TGTGCCAGCAGCCTCGACAGGGGGCTACGTAAGGTTAGCAATCAGCCCCAGCATTTT.

This clone was counted a single time. The rearrangement links TRBV9 to TRBJ1-3; TRBD1 matches 7 bases. Germline lookup yields CDR1 SGDLS and CDR2 YYNGEE. V trimming: 2 bases; J trimming: 4 bases; junction bases outside the gene matches: 15. This CDR3 has 18 residues. In nucleotides, the CDR3 is TGTGCCAGCAGCGTTACCCCGAGAGGGACAGTCAAAGGAAACACCATATATTTT. Amino acid sequence: CASSVTPRGTVKGNTIYF.